The source of this TCR beta chain is a study of tumor-infiltrating lymphocytes in oesophageal squamous cell carcinoma. TCRdb reprocessed the PCR reads via MiXCR and lists one record per CDR3 protein. The sample holds approximately 12,000 distinct CDR3 sequences, roughly 51% seen once. The CDR3 length is 14 residues. CDR1 and CDR2 (germline): MNHNY, SVGAGI (reference sequence). The gene calls are TRBV6-6 and TRBJ2-1, with a tentative D call TRBD2 (6 bases). TRBJ2-7 explains the end of the DNA better; the J call may be wrong. Sequencing used esophageal tumor tissue. This sequence was found in a female donor with esophageal squamous cell carcinoma. The CDR3 region has the DNA TGTGCCAGCAGCCGCGGGAAAAGCTCCTACGAGCAGTACTTC. Protein: CASSRGKSSYEQYF.